This T cell receptor (beta chain) was documented in a study of monozygotic twins with inflammatory bowel disease. Study results and caveats: Possibly because of limited power, concordant and discordant twins showed no difference in repertoire similarity. Nothing supported a single strong signal or clonotype that was associated with IBD.

Remarks on this clonotype: Antigen unknown.

The authors drew 2 to 2.5 ml of blood from each donor. Germline lookup yields CDR1 SGHRS and CDR2 YFSETQ. The CDR3 loop spans 15 amino acids. Researchers used template switching to add UMIs featuring a 6-nucleotide sample barcode. TCRdb reprocessed the 5' RACE reads; each CDR3 protein has one entry and no DNA is given. The sample includes around 450,000 distinct CDR3 sequences. The TCR comes from a human donor with ulcerative colitis or Crohn's disease, or a healthy co-twin of an affected twin (not recorded which). V gene TRBV5-1 combines with J gene TRBJ1-5. Sequencing input: blood. The CDR3 sequence is CASSVEGYSNQPQHF.